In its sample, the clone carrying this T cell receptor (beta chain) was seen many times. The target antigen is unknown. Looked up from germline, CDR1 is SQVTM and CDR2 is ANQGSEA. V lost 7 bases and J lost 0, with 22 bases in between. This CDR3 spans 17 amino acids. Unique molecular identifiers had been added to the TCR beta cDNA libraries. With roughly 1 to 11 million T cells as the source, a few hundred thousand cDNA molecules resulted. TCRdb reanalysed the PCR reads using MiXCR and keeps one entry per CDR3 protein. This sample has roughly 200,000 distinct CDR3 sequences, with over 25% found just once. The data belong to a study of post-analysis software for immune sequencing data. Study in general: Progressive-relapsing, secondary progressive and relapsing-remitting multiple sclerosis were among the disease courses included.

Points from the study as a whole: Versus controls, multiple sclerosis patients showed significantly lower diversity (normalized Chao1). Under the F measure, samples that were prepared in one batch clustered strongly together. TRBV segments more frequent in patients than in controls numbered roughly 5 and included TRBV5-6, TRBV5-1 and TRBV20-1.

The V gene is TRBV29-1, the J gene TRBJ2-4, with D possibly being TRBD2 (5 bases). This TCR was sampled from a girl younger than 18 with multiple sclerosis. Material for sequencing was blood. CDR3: CSATGSGSRLAKNIQYF. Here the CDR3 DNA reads TGCAGCGCAACGGGGTCCGGAAGTCGACTAGCCAAAAACATTCAGTACTTC.